The 11 T cell receptor beta chains below come from one sample, sequenced in a study of blood T cell repertoires in COVID-19. TCRdb keeps only in-frame clones here, not all; method: immunoSEQ multiplex PCR. This sample has just over 150,000 clones, with about four fifths found just once. The sequencing sample was made of peripheral blood. These receptors were collected from a man between 60 and 75 years old with acute or convalescent COVID-19.

V and J are TRBV29-1 and TRBJ2-3; 7 nucleotides match TRBD2. CDR3 size: 13 residues. Trimming cost V 4 bases and J 3 bases; bases outside gene matches: 4. CDR1 is SQVTM and CDR2 is ANQGSEA in the germline V gene. In DNA form, the CDR3 reads TGCAGCGTTGGCGGGAGTGGTACAGATACGCAGTATTTT. It encodes CSVGGSGTDTQYF.

The chain recombines TRBV6-5 with TRBJ1-2; TRBD1 aligns across 10 bases. The germline V gene encodes CDR1 MNHEY and CDR2 SVGAGI. The CDR3 is 13 residues long. Trimming at V came to 8 bases and at J to 5 bases, leaving 5 bases not matched to a gene. The CDR3 sequence: CASGSGQGYGYTF. For the CDR3, the DNA is TGTGCCAGCGGATCGGGACAGGGGTATGGCTACACCTTC.

The chain carries TRBV9 and TRBJ2-1, with D perhaps matching TRBD2 (7 bases). Per the germline V gene, CDR1 is SGDLS and CDR2 is YYNGEE. Between the trimmed V and J ends, which lost 2 bases and 5 bases, there was a span of 14 bases. The length of the CDR3 is 15 residues. The CDR3 is CASSVRGGRDNEQFF. DNA for the CDR3: TGTGCCAGCAGCGTGCGCGGGGGCCGAGACAATGAGCAGTTCTTC.

This clone showed up just a few times. This sample also contains other DNA sequences that code for the same CDR3. The chain joins TRBV2 to TRBJ1-1; no reliable D call. V shed 7 bases and J shed 1 base, with 10 bases lying between them. The length of the CDR3 is 13 residues. Looked up from germline, CDR1 is SNHLY and CDR2 is FYNNEI. CDR3 sequence reads: CASTVVENTEAFF. CDR3 DNA sequence: TGTGCCAGCACGGTTGTCGAGAACACTGAAGCTTTCTTT.

This clone was seen only once. The chain combines TRBV20-1 with TRBJ2-1; 8 positions match TRBD2. Trimming at V came to 3 bases and at J to 3 bases, leaving 4 bases not matched to a gene. Germline-derived CDR1 and CDR2 are DFQATT and SNEGSKA (reference sequence). The CDR3 has 14 amino acids. CDR3 in amino acids: CSASPSGLYNEQFF. CDR3 nucleotide sequence: TGCAGTGCTAGTCCTAGCGGGCTCTACAATGAGCAGTTCTTC.

The genes are TRBV7-9 and TRBJ2-3; maybe TRBD1 (5 bases). V lost 8 bases and J lost 0, with 12 bases in between. Germline lookup yields CDR1 SEHNR and CDR2 FQNEAQ (reference sequence). The CDR3 extends over 14 amino acids. The CDR3 nucleotides are TGTGCCAGCTACAAGTCAGGGAGCACAGATACGCAGTATTTT. Its protein product is CASYKSGSTDTQYF.

The V gene is TRBV6-5, the J gene TRBJ2-7; D may be TRBD1 (5 bases). V lost 2 bases, J lost 6 bases, and 8 bases lay in between. Germline V gene sequence: CDR1 MNHEY, CDR2 SVGAGI. This CDR3 comprises 12 residues. CDR3 amino acids: CASSYGRGEQYF. The CDR3 region has the DNA TGTGCCAGCAGTTACGGAAGGGGCGAGCAGTACTTC.

This clone was recorded only once. This sample also contains other DNA sequences that code for the same CDR3. The chain joins TRBV10-3 to TRBJ1-2, with a weak D call TRBD1 (5 bases). Germline V gene data show CDR1 as ENHRY and CDR2 as SYGVKD. V was trimmed by 3 bases and J by 1 base, leaving 6 bases between them. CDR3 size: 13 residues. CDR3 in DNA: TGTGCCATCAGTGACAGGGTTAACTATGGCTACACCTTC. Its translation: CAISDRVNYGYTF.

This chain links TRBV7-3 with TRBJ2-2; 8 nucleotides agree with TRBD2. Germline V gene data show CDR1 as SGHTA and CDR2 as FQGTGA. With 8 bases clipped from V and 6 bases from J, the junction kept 8 bases outside the gene matches. The length of the CDR3 is 14 residues. Written as DNA, the CDR3 is TGTGCCAGCGCGATAGCGGGAACCTCCGGGGAGCTGTTTTTT. It codes for CASAIAGTSGELFF.

Here the CDR3 reads CASSESRREETQYF. In DNA, the CDR3 is TGCGCCAGCAGCGAGTCGCGGCGGGAAGAGACCCAGTACTTC. The chain carries TRBV5-1 and TRBJ2-5; tentatively, D is TRBD2 (5 bases). Trimming took 4 bases from V and 3 from J, leaving 13 bases between them. The germline V gene has CDR1 SGHRS and CDR2 YFSETQ. The CDR3 is 14 residues long.

The chain employs TRBV20-1 and TRBJ2-1; D possibly corresponds to TRBD1 (6 bases). The germline gives CDR1 DFQATT, CDR2 SNEGSKA (reference sequence). V lost 7 bases and J lost 4, with 8 bases in between. The CDR3 is 11 residues long. The chain's CDR3 is CSVTGYNEQFF. In nucleotides, the CDR3 is TGCAGTGTCACAGGGTACAATGAGCAGTTCTTC.